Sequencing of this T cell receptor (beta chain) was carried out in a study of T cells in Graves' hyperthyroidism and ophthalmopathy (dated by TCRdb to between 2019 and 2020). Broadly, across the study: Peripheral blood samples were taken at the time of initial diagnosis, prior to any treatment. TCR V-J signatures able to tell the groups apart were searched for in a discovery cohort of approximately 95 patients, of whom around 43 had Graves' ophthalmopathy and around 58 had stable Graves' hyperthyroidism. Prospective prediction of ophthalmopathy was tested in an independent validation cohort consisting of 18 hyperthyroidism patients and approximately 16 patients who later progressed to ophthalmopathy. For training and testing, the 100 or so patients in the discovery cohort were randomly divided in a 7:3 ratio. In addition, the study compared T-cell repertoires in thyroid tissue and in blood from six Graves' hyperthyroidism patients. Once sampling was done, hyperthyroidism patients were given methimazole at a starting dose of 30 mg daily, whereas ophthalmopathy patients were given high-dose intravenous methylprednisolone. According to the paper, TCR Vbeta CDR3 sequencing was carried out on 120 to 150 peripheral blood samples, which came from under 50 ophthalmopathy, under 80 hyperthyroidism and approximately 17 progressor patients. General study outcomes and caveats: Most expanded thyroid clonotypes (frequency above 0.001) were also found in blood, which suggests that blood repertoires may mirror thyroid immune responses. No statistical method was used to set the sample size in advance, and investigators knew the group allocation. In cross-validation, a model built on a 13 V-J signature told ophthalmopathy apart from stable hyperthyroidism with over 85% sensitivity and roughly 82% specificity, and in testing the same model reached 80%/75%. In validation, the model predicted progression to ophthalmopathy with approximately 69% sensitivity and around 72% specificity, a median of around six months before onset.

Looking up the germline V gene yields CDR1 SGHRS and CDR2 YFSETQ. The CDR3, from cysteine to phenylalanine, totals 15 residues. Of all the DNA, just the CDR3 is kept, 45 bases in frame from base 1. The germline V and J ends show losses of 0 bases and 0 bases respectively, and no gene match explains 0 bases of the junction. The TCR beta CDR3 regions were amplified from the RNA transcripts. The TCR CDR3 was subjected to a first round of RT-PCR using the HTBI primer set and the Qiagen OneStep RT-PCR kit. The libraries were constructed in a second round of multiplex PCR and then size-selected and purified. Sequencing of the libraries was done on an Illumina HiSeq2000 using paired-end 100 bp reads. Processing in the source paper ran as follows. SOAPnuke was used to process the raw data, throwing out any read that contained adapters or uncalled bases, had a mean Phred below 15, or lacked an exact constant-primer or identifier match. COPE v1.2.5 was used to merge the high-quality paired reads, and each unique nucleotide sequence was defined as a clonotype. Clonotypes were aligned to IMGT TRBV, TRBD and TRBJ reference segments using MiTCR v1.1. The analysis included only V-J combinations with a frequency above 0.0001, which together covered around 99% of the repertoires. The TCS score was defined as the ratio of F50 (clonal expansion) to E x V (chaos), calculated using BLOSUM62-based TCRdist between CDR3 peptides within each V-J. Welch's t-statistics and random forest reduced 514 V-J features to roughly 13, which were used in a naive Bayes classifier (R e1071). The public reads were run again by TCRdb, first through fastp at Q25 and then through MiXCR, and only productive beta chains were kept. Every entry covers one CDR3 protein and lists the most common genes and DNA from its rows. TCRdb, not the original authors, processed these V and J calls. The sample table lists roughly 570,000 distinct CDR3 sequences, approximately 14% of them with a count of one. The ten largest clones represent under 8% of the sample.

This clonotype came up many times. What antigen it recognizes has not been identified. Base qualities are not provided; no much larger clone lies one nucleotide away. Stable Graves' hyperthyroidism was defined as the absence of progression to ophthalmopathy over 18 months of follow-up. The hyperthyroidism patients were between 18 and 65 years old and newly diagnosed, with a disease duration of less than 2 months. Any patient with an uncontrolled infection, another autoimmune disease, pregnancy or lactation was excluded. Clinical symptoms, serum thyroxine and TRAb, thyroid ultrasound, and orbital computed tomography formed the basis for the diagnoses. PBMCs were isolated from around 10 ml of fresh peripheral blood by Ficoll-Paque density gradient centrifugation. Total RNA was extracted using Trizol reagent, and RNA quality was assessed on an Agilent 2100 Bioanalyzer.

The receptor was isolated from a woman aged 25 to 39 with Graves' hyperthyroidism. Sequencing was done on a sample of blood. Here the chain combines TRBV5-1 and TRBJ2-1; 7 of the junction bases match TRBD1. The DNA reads TGCGCCAGCAGCTTGGGGGACAGCTCCTACAATGAGCAGTTCTTC. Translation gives CASSLGDSSYNEQFF.